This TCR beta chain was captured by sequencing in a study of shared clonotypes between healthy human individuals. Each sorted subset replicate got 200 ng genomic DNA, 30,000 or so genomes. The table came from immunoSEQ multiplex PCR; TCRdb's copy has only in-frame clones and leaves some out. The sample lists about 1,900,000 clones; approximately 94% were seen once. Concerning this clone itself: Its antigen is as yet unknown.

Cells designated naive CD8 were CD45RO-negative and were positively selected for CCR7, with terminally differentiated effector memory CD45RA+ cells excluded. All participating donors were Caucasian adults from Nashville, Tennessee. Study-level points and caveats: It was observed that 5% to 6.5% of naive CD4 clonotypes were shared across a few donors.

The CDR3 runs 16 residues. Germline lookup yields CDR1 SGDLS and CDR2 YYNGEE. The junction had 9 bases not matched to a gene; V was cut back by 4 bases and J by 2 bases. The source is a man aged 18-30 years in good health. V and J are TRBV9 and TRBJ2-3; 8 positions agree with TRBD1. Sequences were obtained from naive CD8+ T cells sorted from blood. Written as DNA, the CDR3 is TGTGCCAGCAGCCCTGGGGGGACAGGAGCCACAGATACGCAGTATTTT. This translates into CASSPGGTGATDTQYF.